The 5 T cell receptor beta chains in this list originate from one sample, sequenced in a study of blood T cell repertoires in COVID-19. Method: immunoSEQ multiplex PCR; TCRdb's copy keeps in-frame clones and lacks some. The sample carries some 110,000 clones, around 87% recorded once. Input material: peripheral blood. These receptors all come from a human donor in a cohort sampled during active COVID-19.

This chain uses TRBV5-6 with TRBJ1-6; D gene uncertain. Looked up from germline, CDR1 is SGHDT and CDR2 is YYEEEE. Trimming cost V 3 bases and J 6 bases, with 16 bases left between them. The CDR3 sequence is 16 residues long. For the CDR3, the DNA is TGTGCCAGCAGCTCAAACAACGGACTGGGTAATTCACCCCTCCACTTT. Protein product: CASSSNNGLGNSPLHF.

V is TRBV18 and J is TRBJ1-4; D perhaps matches TRBD1 (5 bases). Trimming pared 1 base from V and 0 bases from J, leaving 15 bases between. The CDR3 spans 18 residues. CDR1 KGHSH and CDR2 LQKENI come from the germline V gene. The CDR3 here is CASSPQGGALATNEKLFF. In DNA, the CDR3 is TGTGCCAGCTCACCACAGGGAGGGGCCCTTGCAACTAATGAAAAACTGTTTTTT.

V usage is TRBV6-1 and J usage is TRBJ2-3; 9 positions agree with TRBD2. This CDR3 is 17 amino acids long. The germline gives CDR1 MNHNS, CDR2 SASEGT. Germline trimming cut 3 bases from V and 3 bases from J; bases unmatched to any gene: 10. This chain's CDR3 is CASSEGSAGGRTDTQYF. Written as DNA, the CDR3 is TGTGCCAGCAGTGAGGGTAGTGCGGGGGGGCGAACAGATACGCAGTATTTT.

CDR3: CASSLSGAEPGLAGGLAKNIQYF. The CDR3 DNA is TGCGCCAGCAGCTTGTCCGGGGCGGAACCGGGACTAGCGGGGGGATTAGCCAAAAACATTCAGTACTTC. The chain has TRBV5-1 and TRBJ2-4, with TRBD2 matching over 15 bases. The CDR3 is 23 amino acids. V lost 1 base and J lost 0; bases outside the gene matches: 17. The germline V gene has CDR1 SGHRS and CDR2 YFSETQ.

The rearrangement links TRBV5-1 to TRBJ2-7, with 8 bases that match TRBD1. The junction had 6 bases not matched to a gene; V was cut back by 0 bases and J by 4 bases. Germline-derived CDR1 and CDR2 are SGHRS and YFSETQ. The CDR3 sequence is 15 residues long. The CDR3 nucleotides read TGCGCCAGCAGCTTGGGTGACAGGGGTCTATACGAGCAGTACTTC. Translation gives CASSLGDRGLYEQYF.